The rows below give T cell receptor beta chains drawn from one sample of a study of T-cell memory formation after mild COVID-19. TCRdb recomputed calls from the 5' RACE reads with MiXCR, one row per CDR3 protein. Among 110,000 or so distinct CDR3 sequences, 22% were seen once, and the ten largest hold approximately 40%. Sequencing was carried out using PBMCs or a T cell subset sorted from them (not recorded which). Source of these receptors: a man aged 18 to 30 who had mild COVID-19 (a few samples of this study predate the infection). Cell type and time point are not known. The CDR3 runs from the conserved cysteine through the conserved F or W. D genes are given only for firm matches. Rows may omit the clone size; those that give it use once, few, many or a size class.

j_call d_call v_call clone_size cdr3_nt cdr3_aa
TRBJ2-2 . TRBV11-2 . TGTGCCAGCAGCCTAAATCCCGGGGAGCTGTTTTTT CASSLNPGELFF
TRBJ2-2 . TRBV25-1 . TGTGCCAGCCAAATAAGCACCGGGGAGCTGTTTTTT CASQISTGELFF
TRBJ2-2 . TRBV6-5 . TGTGCCAGCAGTTACTCGACAAGCAACACCGGGGAGCTGTTTTTT CASSYSTSNTGELFF
TRBJ2-1 . TRBV5-1 few TGCGCCAGCAGCGTTAACAGGGGAGGCAATGAGCAGTTCTTC CASSVNRGGNEQFF
TRBJ1-1 TRBD1 TRBV27 few TGTGCCAGCAGTTTCCAGGGGGCCTCTGAAGCTTTCTTT CASSFQGASEAFF
TRBJ1-5 . TRBV4-1 . TGCGCCAGCAGCCAAGAACCAGGTATCGAGCCCCAGCATTTT CASSQEPGIEPQHF
TRBJ1-2 TRBD1 TRBV5-1 . TGCGCCAGCAGCTCGACAGGGGGGAGCTATGGCTACACCTTC CASSSTGGSYGYTF
TRBJ2-7 TRBD2 TRBV7-2 . TGTGCCAGCAGCATAGGACTAGCCGGCACTTACGAGCAGTACTTC CASSIGLAGTYEQYF
TRBJ1-1 . TRBV6-2/TRBV6-3 . TGTGCCAGCAGCCAGGACAACTACCTTAACGAAGCTTTCTTT CASSQDNYLNEAFF
TRBJ1-2 . TRBV12-5 . TGTGCTAGTGGTTGGACGAACCTTAATGGCTACACCTTC CASGWTNLNGYTF
TRBJ2-6 TRBD2 TRBV5-6 . TGTGCCAGCAGCCCAGGACTAGCGGGGGCTGGGGCCAACGTCCTGACTTTC CASSPGLAGAGANVLTF
TRBJ1-1 . TRBV5-1 . TGCGCCAGCAGCTTGGTGAGGGCCGGGAACACTGAAGCTTTCTTT CASSLVRAGNTEAFF
TRBJ2-3 TRBD2 TRBV12-3/TRBV12-4 . TGTGCCAGCAGTTTAGGTAGCGGGGTAGATACGCAGTATTTT CASSLGSGVDTQYF
TRBJ1-5 . TRBV24-1 few TGTGCCACCAGCCCGAGGACGGGCAATCAGCCCCAGCATTTT CATSPRTGNQPQHF
TRBJ2-5 . TRBV20-1 few TGCAGTGCCGGGTTTTTGCGGTCGGAAGATTTGGGAGAGACCCAGTACTTC CSAGFLRSEDLGETQYF
TRBJ2-5 . TRBV24-1 . TGTGCCACCAGTGATTTTGTTTACAAGACCCAGTACTTC CATSDFVYKTQYF
TRBJ2-4 TRBD2 TRBV4-1 . TGCGCCAGCAGCCAAGTAGCGACTAGCGTTGGGGCCAAAAACATTCAGTACTTC CASSQVATSVGAKNIQYF
TRBJ2-5 TRBD1 TRBV12-3/TRBV12-4 . TGTGCCAGCAGTCCCACGGACAGGGGCCAAGAGACCCAGTACTTC CASSPTDRGQETQYF
TRBJ1-2 . TRBV12-3/TRBV12-4 few TGTGCCAGCAGCCCCCGACAGAGCTATGGCTACACCTTC CASSPRQSYGYTF
TRBJ1-1 TRBD1 TRBV7-3 . TGTGCCAGCAGCTTAACAGGGGGCGGGACTGAAGCTTTCTTT CASSLTGGGTEAFF
TRBJ2-7 TRBD1 TRBV9 . TGTGCCAGCAGCTCAGGGGGCTTGGACGAGCAGTACTTC CASSSGGLDEQYF
TRBJ2-2 . TRBV6-5 few TGTGCCAGCAGTTACTCGATCGGGGGCGGGGAGCTGTTTTTT CASSYSIGGGELFF
TRBJ1-1 . TRBV7-9 . TGTGCCAGCAGACCAGGGGTGAACACTGAAGCTTTCTTT CASRPGVNTEAFF
TRBJ2-7 TRBD1 TRBV9 few TGTGCCAGCAGCGGGGACAGGGGACACGAGCAGTACTTC CASSGDRGHEQYF
TRBJ2-1 TRBD1 TRBV6-2/TRBV6-3 . TGTGCCAGCAGTAAACAGGGGCCTTACAATGAGCAGTTCTTC CASSKQGPYNEQFF
TRBJ2-1 . TRBV20-1 . TGCAGTGCTCTGCGGCACAGGGGGGGCGGGCATGAGCAGTTCTTC CSALRHRGGGHEQFF
TRBJ1-1 TRBD1 TRBV29-1 few TGCAGCGCTAAACAGGGGGAAGTAAACACTGAAGCTTTCTTT CSAKQGEVNTEAFF